Sequencing of this T cell receptor beta chain was carried out in a study of tumor and adjacent non-tumor tissue in lung cancer (dated by TCRdb to 2016 to 2018). Describing the broader study: Patients with adenocarcinoma (about 12), squamous cell carcinoma (2) and small cell lung cancer (1) were included in the cohort. Ages among the roughly 15 patients ranged from about 30 to 85 years, there were approximately 10 men and 5 women, and disease was at TNM stage I to III. Sequencing generated a total of more than 95 million productive TCRbeta reads, averaging around 4.2 million reads per sample. The study compared bulk TCRbeta repertoires from lung tumor tissue and matched distant non-tumor lung tissue of some 15 lung cancer patients. Under 35 paired specimens, one tumor and one normal lung sample per patient, were profiled by TCRbeta CDR3 sequencing. On the study overall, not on this receptor specifically: The sequencing platform is not named in the methods, and unique molecular identifiers are not mentioned. Because peripheral blood was not sequenced, the blood TCRbeta repertoires of the lung cancer patients in the study went unexamined. In normal lung, the top 100 clones accounted for a significantly larger cumulative share of the repertoire than in tumor tissue. Significantly higher TCR diversity (inverse Simpson) was observed in tumor tissue than in normal lung tissue (around 450 vs 150, P = 0.0075, Mann-Whitney U test). TCR diversity was significantly higher in younger patients, and greater tumor TCR diversity was associated with shorter overall survival and shorter disease-free survival. Only 15 patients were included in the cohort, and the need for larger samples and more detailed clinical data was noted by the authors.

Libraries were constructed by multiplex PCR. Sequencer: Illumina HiSeq 2500. TCRbeta libraries were constructed through three rounds of nested PCR with primers (Table S4) according to protocols adapted from ARM-PCR. Before sequencing, PCR products of 200-500 bp were cut from the gel and purified using the QIAquick gel extraction kit. Processing in the source paper ran as follows. Reads were cleaned using Trimmomatic, were merged into complete CDR3 sequences using FLASH, and were assigned to V(D)J germline segments using MiTCR. Clonal diversity was computed as the inverse Simpson's index with VDJtools. In-frame sequences without a premature stop codon were defined as productive reads. TCRdb itself trimmed the public reads at Q25 with fastp, ran MiXCR and retained productive beta chains. Rows merge per CDR3 protein into single entries with the most common DNA and genes. The V and J calls shown here were made by TCRdb, not taken from the authors' results. The sample includes 200,000 to 250,000 distinct CDR3 sequences, with about two thirds observed a single time. Clones ranked in the top ten supply almost 25% of the sample.

The germline V gene yields SQVTM for CDR1 and ANQGSEA for CDR2. The cysteine opens and the phenylalanine closes a CDR3 of 11 amino acids. Only the CDR3 DNA is retained, 33 bases long and in frame from the first base. Remarks on this clonotype: Its cognate antigen has yet to be identified. The junction differs from germline at one of its ends, possibly a read error.

Bulk unsorted tissue served as the source for RNA extraction, and RNA quality was assessed using a NanoDrop ND-1000 and an Agilent 2100. All donors had newly diagnosed lung cancer, had not received prior chemotherapy, and were admitted for thoracic surgery in China between August and November 2014. Patients who had received previous radiotherapy or chemotherapy, or who had another concurrent cancer, were excluded from the study. Pieces of surgical tissue measuring about 1-2 cm3 were kept in RNAlater solution and stored at -80 degrees C until use. The chain was built from TRBV29-1 and TRBJ2-3, with the D segment possibly TRBD1 or TRBD2, each aligning over 6 bases. The sequence was obtained from a man aged 60 to 75 with non-small cell lung cancer. Sequencing was carried out using lung tumor tissue. The bases read TGCAGCGTTTGGGGGGCAGATATGCAGTATTTT. Its translation reads: CSVWGADMQYF.